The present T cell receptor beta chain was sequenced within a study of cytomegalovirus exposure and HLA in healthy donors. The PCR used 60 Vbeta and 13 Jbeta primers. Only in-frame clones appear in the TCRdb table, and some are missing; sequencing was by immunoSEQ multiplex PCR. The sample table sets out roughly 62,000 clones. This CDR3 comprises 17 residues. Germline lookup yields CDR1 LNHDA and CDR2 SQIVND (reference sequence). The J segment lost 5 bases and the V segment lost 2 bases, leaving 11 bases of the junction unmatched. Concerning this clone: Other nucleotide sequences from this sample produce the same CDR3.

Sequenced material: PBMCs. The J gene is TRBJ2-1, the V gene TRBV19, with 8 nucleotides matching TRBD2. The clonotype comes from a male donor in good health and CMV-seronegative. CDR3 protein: CASSILAGPRSDNEQFF. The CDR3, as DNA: TGTGCCAGTAGTATACTAGCGGGTCCAAGGTCCGACAATGAGCAGTTCTTC.